This T cell receptor beta chain is drawn from a study of identical twins. Findings of the study overall: Among out-of-frame alpha sequences shared by twins, low generation probability occurred in excess. Rather than following the same donors, the conclusions depended on cross-sectional statistical analysis. Fewer insertions characterized abundant cord blood beta clonotypes, whereas memory repertoires showed none.

The CDR3 is 15 residues long. V lost 6 bases and J lost 2; bases outside the gene matches: 6. CDR1 is SNHLY, CDR2 FYNNEI, per germline. Concerning this clonotype: Its antigen is undetermined.

TCRdb reanalysed the 5' RACE reads using MiXCR and keeps one entry per CDR3 protein. The table has 350,000 to 450,000 distinct CDR3 sequences, approximately 18% seen once. The V call is TRBV2, the J call TRBJ2-1; 8 bases are shared with TRBD2. The sample comprised naive T cells sorted from blood. This TCR was sampled from a man aged 50 to 60 in good health. The CDR3 region has the DNA TGTGCCAGCAGACCACCTAGCGGGCCCTACAATGAGCAGTTCTTC. The encoded protein is CASRPPSGPYNEQFF.